Each of the 9 T cell receptor beta chains below was sequenced from the same sample in a study of blood T cell repertoires in COVID-19. Using immunoSEQ multiplex PCR, the repertoire was profiled, and TCRdb retains in-frame clones only, with some absent. The sample carries roughly 260,000 clones, approximately 86% recorded once. Sequenced material: peripheral blood. The receptors shown here come from a man aged 40-55 years who had recovered from COVID-19.

In its sample, this clone was seen once. The J gene is TRBJ1-1, the V gene TRBV27, with 11 bases aligning to TRBD1. Germline lookup yields CDR1 MNHEY and CDR2 SMNVEV (reference sequence). The CDR3 contains 14 residues. The trim removed 6 bases at V and 10 bases at J, leaving 10 bases unmatched. CDR3: CASSPGQGAYLAFF. The CDR3 nucleotides are TGTGCCAGCAGCCCCGGACAGGGGGCCTACCTAGCTTTCTTT.

The J gene is TRBJ2-6, the V gene TRBV4-2; the match to TRBD1 covers 10 bases. Germline V gives CDR1 LGHNA, CDR2 YNFKEQ. The CDR3 runs 19 residues. With V trimmed by 4 bases and J by 1 base, 10 bases remained unmatched. The CDR3 protein is CASSRTSGQGLSGANVLTF. The CDR3 DNA reads TGTGCCAGCAGCCGAACATCGGGACAGGGGCTTTCTGGGGCCAACGTCCTGACTTTC.

The chain carries TRBV9 and TRBJ1-1; 7 bases match TRBD1. The CDR3 contains 17 residues. The junction had 10 bases not matched to a gene; V was cut back by 2 bases and J by 0 bases. CDR1 is SGDLS, CDR2 YYNGEE, per germline. The CDR3 nucleotides read TGTGCCAGCAGCGTTGAAGGGGGCCTCGGGATGAACACTGAAGCTTTCTTT. As protein: CASSVEGGLGMNTEAFF.

The chain recombines TRBV6-5 with TRBJ2-5; the D gene is possibly TRBD1 (5 bases). The germline V gene encodes CDR1 MNHEY and CDR2 SVGAGI. This CDR3 contains 14 residues. V lost 0 bases to trimming and J lost 5 bases, with 10 bases between them. The CDR3 loop is CASSYSIRVETQYF. The CDR3, as DNA: TGTGCCAGCAGTTACTCGATCAGGGTGGAGACCCAGTACTTC.

The V and J genes are TRBV10-2 and TRBJ2-5; 8 bases line up with TRBD2. CDR3 length equals 15 residues. Germline CDR1 WSHSY, CDR2 SAAADI. V lost 6 bases and J lost 5; bases outside the gene matches: 11. The CDR3 region is CASSTAAGVEETQYF. The CDR3 DNA is TGCGCCAGCAGCACCGCAGCGGGGGTGGAGGAGACCCAGTACTTC.

J is TRBJ2-1 and V is TRBV19; TRBD2 matches 10 bases. Germline V CDR1 and CDR2: LNHDA, SQIVND (reference sequence). The CDR3 runs 17 residues. V was clipped by 6 bases and J by 0 bases; unmatched bases: 8. The CDR3 loop reads CASRRPSGGISYNEQFF. The CDR3 nucleotides read TGTGCCAGTAGACGTCCTAGCGGGGGTATCTCCTACAATGAGCAGTTCTTC.

The chain joins TRBV4-1 to TRBJ1-4; the match to TRBD1 covers 9 bases. CDR3 length equals 14 residues. Losses at the gene ends were 4 bases for V and 7 bases for J; bases not matched to a gene: 4. Germline V gene sequence: CDR1 MGHRA, CDR2 YSYEKL. Here the CDR3 reads CASSPGTGIEKLFF. CDR3 sequence (DNA): TGCGCCAGCAGCCCCGGGACAGGGATTGAAAAACTGTTTTTT.

The chain links TRBV9 to TRBJ2-3, with no clear D. The CDR3 contains 12 residues. Germline V gene sequence: CDR1 SGDLS, CDR2 YYNGEE. Trimming left V 4 bases short and J 3 bases short, with 6 bases between. DNA of the CDR3: TGTGCCAGCAGCTCTCTTACAGATACGCAGTATTTT. Amino acid sequence: CASSSLTDTQYF.

The chain couples TRBV7-9 to TRBJ1-1, with 7 bases fitting TRBD1. Germline V CDR1 and CDR2: SEHNR, FQNEAQ (reference sequence). CDR3 length: 14 residues. V was pared by 2 bases and J by 4 bases, with 4 bases of the junction left unmatched. CDR3: CASSLSQGVTEAFF. The CDR3 nucleotides are TGTGCCAGCAGCTTATCGCAGGGGGTCACTGAAGCTTTCTTT.